A selection of T cell receptor beta chains follows, all from one sample in a study of T cell repertoires in cytomegalovirus infection. TCRdb processed the reads anew with MiXCR; each CDR3 protein has one entry. The sample yields some 800,000 distinct CDR3 sequences, over 25% seen once. For these receptors, no antigen is known. Sample: cultured CD8+ T cells from PBMCs, taken from culture after CMV antigen stimulation. The origin of the receptors is a human donor in good health (CMV status not recorded). Some clones in this sample may be carry-over from other donors' samples. Both conserved end residues are part of each CDR3. Fields, in order: V gene, clone size, J gene, D gene, CDR3 DNA, CDR3 protein. A D gene is named only where the DNA matches it firmly. Only part of the rows carry a size: once, few, many, or a class if the clone is expanded.

>TRBV9|.|TRBJ1-1|TRBD1
TGTGCCAGCAGCGTTGACAGGGAATGGACTGAAGCTTTCTTT
CASSVDREWTEAFF
>TRBV7-6|.|TRBJ2-3|.
TGTGCTAGCAGCTTAGGAGAAGGCCCACCAGAGGATACGCAGTATTTT
CASSLGEGPPEDTQYF
>TRBV7-6|.|TRBJ1-2|TRBD1
TGTGCCAGCAGCTCAAGACAGGGGACCGGGGGCTATGGCTACACCTTC
CASSSRQGTGGYGYTF
>TRBV20-1|.|TRBJ2-1|TRBD2
TGCAGTGCCGGGGGGAGCTCCTACAATGAGCAGTTCTTC
CSAGGSSYNEQFF
>TRBV6-8|.|TRBJ1-1|.
TGTGCCACTAACGCTCGGGGTTTGGTGGAAGCTTTCTTT
CATNARGLVEAFF
>TRBV28|few|TRBJ2-1|TRBD1
TGTGCCAGCAGTTACGGACCAGCCACGGGACAGGGATACAATGAGCAGTTCTTC
CASSYGPATGQGYNEQFF
>TRBV7-2|many|TRBJ2-1|TRBD1
TGTGCCAGCAGCCCGGGACAGTGGAATGAGCAGTTCTTC
CASSPGQWNEQFF
>TRBV6-5|few|TRBJ2-1|.
TGTGCCAGCAGTCCAACGATGGGTAAGGTCTACAATGAGCAGTTCTTC
CASSPTMGKVYNEQFF
>TRBV20-1|.|TRBJ1-2|.
TGCAGTGCTCGGGACCCCCGGGAGGCGTATGGCTACACCTTC
CSARDPREAYGYTF
>TRBV7-6|many|TRBJ2-5|.
TGTGCCAGCAGCTTAGTGTCGCGGCCCCAAGAGACCCAGTACTTC
CASSLVSRPQETQYF
>TRBV27|.|TRBJ2-7|.
TGTGCCAGCAGTTTAGGCACTCCCCACGAGCAGTACTTC
CASSLGTPHEQYF
>TRBV27|few|TRBJ2-4|.
TGTGCCAGCAGTAACCGACAGGGAGGATCCAAAAACATTCAGTACTTC
CASSNRQGGSKNIQYF
>TRBV5-4|.|TRBJ1-5|.
TGTGCCAGCAGCTTCGGGTCGGGTCAGCCCCAGCATTTT
CASSFGSGQPQHF
>TRBV18|.|TRBJ1-5|.
TGTGCCAGCTCCCCGGGGCCCTGGGACGGGAATCAGCCCCAGCATTTT
CASSPGPWDGNQPQHF
>TRBV9|.|TRBJ2-1|.
TGTGCCAGCAGCGTAGGGGGAGCTTTCCACAATGAGCAGTTCTTC
CASSVGGAFHNEQFF
>TRBV7-6|few|TRBJ2-1|.
TGTGCCAGCAGCTTTGGGTTTGGGGGGCCGGGAAATGAGCAGTTCTTC
CASSFGFGGPGNEQFF
>TRBV7-2|many|TRBJ1-2|TRBD1
TGTGCCAGCAGCTTAGATACAGGGGGAAACTATGGCTACACCTTC
CASSLDTGGNYGYTF
>TRBV12-3/TRBV12-4|few|TRBJ2-1|TRBD2
TGTGCCAGCAGTTCCGGGGGGTCGAACAATGAGCAGTTCTTC
CASSSGGSNNEQFF
>TRBV7-8|.|TRBJ1-5|.
TGTGCCAGCAGCTCTAACAGGGAGCGCAATCAGCCCCAGCATTTT
CASSSNRERNQPQHF
>TRBV7-8|.|TRBJ2-7|TRBD2
TGTGCCAGCATTGGGGAATATAGCGGGGGTGCCTACGAGCAGTACTTC
CASIGEYSGGAYEQYF
>TRBV6-5|.|TRBJ2-1|.
TGTGCCAGCAGTTACAGATGGGCGGGGAGTGAGCAGTTCTTC
CASSYRWAGSEQFF
>TRBV4-2|.|TRBJ2-4|.
TGTGCCAGCAGCCGGGGACCTGAGGGGGCCAAAAACATTCAGTACTTC
CASSRGPEGAKNIQYF
>TRBV18|few|TRBJ2-5|.
TGTGCCAGCTCACCACGAGTGGGGGCGAGGGACGAGACCCAGTACTTC
CASSPRVGARDETQYF
>TRBV5-4|once|TRBJ1-2|TRBD1
TGTGCCAGCAGCCCCCGGGGACAGGGGAACTATGGCTACACCTTC
CASSPRGQGNYGYTF
>TRBV6-5|.|TRBJ2-1|TRBD2
TGTGCCAGCAGTTACACAGACTTACTAAGCGGGGGCTACAATGAGCAGTTCTTC
CASSYTDLLSGGYNEQFF
>TRBV25-1|.|TRBJ2-1|.
TGTGCCAGCAGTGAATATTTTCCCGGGGGTGGTTACAATGAGCAGTTCTTC
CASSEYFPGGGYNEQFF
>TRBV11-3|.|TRBJ2-1|TRBD2
TGTGCCAGCAGCATCCGACTAGCGGGGGGGGACTACAATGAGCAGTTCTTC
CASSIRLAGGDYNEQFF
>TRBV9|.|TRBJ2-7|.
TGTGCCAGCAGCAAGGGACCGACGCAGTACTTC
CASSKGPTQYF
>TRBV6-5|many|TRBJ2-5|.
TGTGCCAGCAGCCATGGGCCTTGGGCGGAGACCCAGTACTTC
CASSHGPWAETQYF
>TRBV12-3/TRBV12-4|few|TRBJ1-6|.
TGTGCCAGCAGTTTAGGCCCAGGGGCCTATAATTCACCCCTCCACTTT
CASSLGPGAYNSPLHF
>TRBV7-9|many|TRBJ2-7|.
TGTGCCAGCAGCCCCCCGACTGAGATTTACGAGCAGTACTTC
CASSPPTEIYEQYF
>TRBV7-2|few|TRBJ1-5|.
TGTGCCAGCAGCTTAACCCCAGGGTGGAGCAATCAGCCCCAGCATTTT
CASSLTPGWSNQPQHF
>TRBV9|.|TRBJ2-3|.
TGTGCCAGCAGCGTAGTCGAGGCCGATACGCAGTATTTT
CASSVVEADTQYF
>TRBV6-1|.|TRBJ2-2|TRBD1
TGTGCCAGCAGTGAAAGGACAGGGAGGATCGGGGAGCTGTTTTTT
CASSERTGRIGELFF
>TRBV20-1|.|TRBJ2-1|.
TGCAGTGCTAGAGATTTCCGAAAGGACAGCCTATTATACAATGAGCAGTTCTTC
CSARDFRKDSLLYNEQFF
>TRBV7-2|many|TRBJ2-7|.
TGTGCCAGCAGCCCCGCGGCCATTGGCGGCGACGAGCAGTACTTC
CASSPAAIGGDEQYF
>TRBV6-2/TRBV6-3|.|TRBJ1-1|TRBD1
TGTGCCAGCAGCCGGCTCCCGGGACAGGGCGGGGTGGACACTGAAGCTTTCTTT
CASSRLPGQGGVDTEAFF
>TRBV25-1|.|TRBJ1-6|TRBD1
TGTGCCAGCAGGGGGGACAGGGGGTTTGATTCACCCCTCCACTTT
CASRGDRGFDSPLHF
>TRBV6-1|few|TRBJ2-1|.
TGTGCCAGCAGAGTAGGCTACAATGAGCAGTTCTTC
CASRVGYNEQFF
>TRBV23-1|.|TRBJ2-5|TRBD1
TGCGCCAGCAGTCACGACAGGGGTGCTCAGGAGACCCAGTACTTC
CASSHDRGAQETQYF
>TRBV7-9|few|TRBJ2-3|.
TGTGCCAGCAGCTCCCCGGACCTAAGCACAGATACGCAGTATTTT
CASSSPDLSTDTQYF
>TRBV4-3|.|TRBJ2-5|.
TGCGCCAGCAGCCAAGAGGTGTTAGAAGGGGAGACCCAGTACTTC
CASSQEVLEGETQYF
>TRBV19|many|TRBJ2-7|.
TGTGCCAGTAGTGCGAGGGAACAGGGTTCCTACGAGCAGTACTTC
CASSAREQGSYEQYF
>TRBV7-2|many|TRBJ1-1|.
TGTGCCAGCAGTGGGGGCGACACTGAAGCTTTCTTT
CASSGGDTEAFF
>TRBV2|.|TRBJ2-1|.
TGTGCCAAGGGACTGGGGAGATACAATGAGCAGTTCTTC
CAKGLGRYNEQFF
>TRBV12-3/TRBV12-4|few|TRBJ2-1|.
TGTGCCAGCAGTTTATACAGCGATGAGCAGTTCTTC
CASSLYSDEQFF
>TRBV7-6|many|TRBJ1-3|.
TGTGCCAGCAGCTTGAATTACGGTGCTGGAAACACCATATATTTT
CASSLNYGAGNTIYF
>TRBV7-6|.|TRBJ2-1|TRBD1
TGTGCCAGCAGCGCCCGACAGGGGCCCACCAGCAATGAGCAGTTCTTC
CASSARQGPTSNEQFF
>TRBV3-1|once|TRBJ2-7|.
TGTGCCAGCAGCCAGCCGGACATAAGTATCGAGCAGTACTTC
CASSQPDISIEQYF
>TRBV15|.|TRBJ1-2|TRBD1
TGTGCCACGCACCGAGGGGGCGCCGAGGGCTACACCTTC
CATHRGGAEGYTF
>TRBV7-6|many|TRBJ2-2|TRBD1
TGTGCCAGCAGCTTAGAAGGGGGCAGCTTAACCGGGGAGCTGTTTTTT
CASSLEGGSLTGELFF